What follows are 31 T cell receptor beta chains derived from one specimen sequenced in a study of cytomegalovirus exposure and HLA in healthy donors. PCR primers comprised 60 Vbeta and 13 Jbeta primers. Assay used: immunoSEQ multiplex PCR; TCRdb lists only in-frame clones, some missing. The sample has about 200,000 clones. Sequenced material: PBMCs. The receptors derive from a woman in her thirties in good health and CMV-seropositive.

This chain joins TRBV6-5 and TRBJ1-3; D gene ambiguous. From germline, CDR1 is MNHEY and CDR2 SVGAGI. The CDR3 totals 15 residues. Between the trimmed V and J ends, which lost 2 bases and 4 bases, there was a span of 12 bases. CDR3 residues: CASSYSMAVGNTIYF. CDR3 coding DNA: TGTGCCAGCAGTTACAGCATGGCGGTCGGAAACACCATATATTTT.

The chain is built from TRBV4-3 and TRBJ2-7; 11 nucleotides match TRBD2. Germline trimming cut 0 bases from V and 4 bases from J; bases unmatched to any gene: 11. CDR1 LGHNA and CDR2 YSLEER come from the germline V gene. CDR3 length equals 18 residues. In nucleotides, the CDR3 is TGCGCCAGCAGCCAAGATACGGGGACTAGCGGCTTAGAGTACGAGCAGTACTTC. Encoded protein: CASSQDTGTSGLEYEQYF.

V is TRBV28 and J is TRBJ1-4; no reliable D call. CDR3 length: 16 residues. Germline CDR1 and CDR2: MDHEN and SYDVKM. Trimming took off 3 bases at V and 5 bases at J, with 16 bases between the two ends. This CDR3 is CASSLRTGWRNEKLFF. The CDR3 nucleotides are TGTGCCAGCAGTTTGCGTACGGGGTGGAGGAATGAAAAACTGTTTTTT.

The chain uses TRBV5-1 and TRBJ2-2; 7 bases align to TRBD1. CDR1 and CDR2 from the germline V gene are SGHRS and YFSETQ. J was trimmed by 4 bases and V by 0 bases; bases with no gene match: 6. The CDR3 consists of 16 residues. CDR3 amino acids: CASSLGTRGSTGELFF. As DNA, the CDR3 is TGCGCCAGCAGCTTGGGCACCAGGGGGAGCACCGGGGAGCTGTTTTTT.

V and J are TRBV4-3 and TRBJ2-2; D may be TRBD1 (6 bases). CDR3 length: 20 amino acids. Deletions cut 0 bases from V and 0 bases from J, with 20 bases between. Germline values: CDR1 LGHNA, CDR2 YSLEER. CDR3 DNA sequence: TGCGCCAGCAGCCAAGATTGGTTTGCGGGTTCAGGGGCGAACACCGGGGAGCTGTTTTTT. Translating it yields CASSQDWFAGSGANTGELFF.

The J gene is TRBJ2-3, the V gene TRBV13; D not certain. The V gene's germline CDR1 is PRHDT and CDR2 FYEKMQ (reference sequence). Trimming took off 1 base at V and 9 bases at J, with 8 bases between the two ends. This CDR3 is built from 12 residues. CDR3 sequence: CASSLASETQYF. The DNA of the CDR3 is TGTGCCAGCAGCTTAGCTTCTGAGACGCAGTATTTT.

This chain links TRBV28 with TRBJ2-1, with 10 nucleotides matching TRBD2. In germline, CDR1 is MDHEN, CDR2 SYDVKM. This CDR3 spans 16 amino acids. V shed 4 bases and J 3 bases; nucleotides not matched to a gene: 6. The CDR3 coding sequence is TGTGCCAGCAGTTCCCCGACTAGCGGGTACTACAATGAGCAGTTCTTC. This encodes CASSSPTSGYYNEQFF.

The chain links TRBV5-4 to TRBJ2-2; TRBD2 agrees at 10 bases. In germline, CDR1 is SGHNT, CDR2 YYREEE (reference sequence). This CDR3 contains 15 residues. V gave up 0 bases and J gave up 5 bases; unmatched junction bases: 1. This chain's CDR3 is CASSLASGRTGELFF. DNA of the CDR3: TGTGCCAGCAGCTTGGCTAGCGGGAGAACCGGGGAGCTGTTTTTT.

The chain has TRBV10-3 and TRBJ1-2; 9 positions match TRBD1. The CDR3 loop spans 15 amino acids. Germline CDR1 reads ENHRY; CDR2 reads SYGVKD. The junction had 8 bases not matched to a gene; V was cut back by 9 bases and J by 0 bases. The CDR3 loop is CAIEGRQGANYGYTF. The CDR3 DNA reads TGTGCCATTGAAGGGCGACAGGGGGCTAACTATGGCTACACCTTC.

The chain is built from TRBV6-1 and TRBJ2-7; 7 positions match TRBD1. Per the germline V gene, CDR1 is MNHNS and CDR2 is SASEGT. The V segment lost 8 bases and the J segment 1 base; nucleotides outside the gene matches: 5. The CDR3 extends over 13 amino acids. The CDR3 DNA sequence: TGTGCCAGCGCCAGACAGGGTTCCTACGAGCAGTACTTC. Translated: CASARQGSYEQYF.

The chain is built from TRBV28 and TRBJ2-2, with 14 bases identical to TRBD2. Trimming removed 5 bases from V and 4 bases from J; junction bases left unmatched: 15. The germline CDR1 and CDR2 sequences are MDHEN and SYDVKM. The CDR3 is made up of 20 amino acids. The CDR3 DNA follows: TGTGCCAGCAGTCTCTTACGGACTAGCGGGAGGTGGGGTAGCACCGGGGAGCTGTTTTTT. Amino acids: CASSLLRTSGRWGSTGELFF.

The chain is built from TRBV29-1 and TRBJ1-5; 8 nucleotides agree with TRBD1. Germline V gives CDR1 SQVTM, CDR2 ANQGSEA. The CDR3 totals 13 residues. The J segment lost 2 bases and the V segment lost 7 bases, leaving 4 bases of the junction unmatched. CDR3 in amino acids: CSAETGGNQPQHF. The DNA for the CDR3 is TGCAGCGCGGAGACAGGGGGCAATCAGCCCCAGCATTTT.

J is TRBJ1-4 and V is TRBV29-1, with D possibly TRBD1 on 6 matching bases. V lost 5 bases and J lost 5, with 12 bases in between. In germline, CDR1 is SQVTM, CDR2 ANQGSEA. This CDR3 has 13 amino acids. CDR3 loop: CSVRVGANEKLFF. The CDR3 DNA follows: TGCAGCGTTCGTGTGGGGGCGAATGAAAAACTGTTTTTT.

The V gene is TRBV6-4, the J gene TRBJ1-2; possibly TRBD1 for D (5 bases). Germline CDR1 is MRHNA and CDR2 is SNTAGT. This CDR3 spans 13 amino acids. V lost 5 bases and J 2 bases, leaving 9 bases between the germline ends. The CDR3 bases are TGTGCCAGCAGTCAAGACAGAAACTATGGCTACACCTTC. Translating gives CASSQDRNYGYTF.

The CDR3 bases are TGTGCCAGCAGTAGCCGGAGGACTGAAGCTTTCTTT. This codes for CASSSRRTEAFF. This chain links TRBV2 with TRBJ1-1; D not certain. The CDR3 consists of 12 residues. CDR1 is SNHLY and CDR2 is FYNNEI in the germline V gene. Trimming took off 5 bases at V and 5 bases at J, with 9 bases between the two ends.

The rearrangement links TRBV11-3 to TRBJ2-6, with D uncertain. Germline CDR1 and CDR2: SGHNT and YENEEA. Trimming shortened V by 6 bases and J by 0 bases, and 6 bases separated the two germline ends. The CDR3 is made up of 14 amino acids. CDR3 bases: TGTGCCAGCAGGTCATTCTCTGGGGCCAACGTCCTGACTTTC. Its protein product is CASRSFSGANVLTF.

The rearrangement joins TRBV6-5 to TRBJ2-7; 9 bases match TRBD2. The V gene's germline CDR1 is MNHEY and CDR2 SVGAGI. CDR3 size: 14 residues. V was pared by 5 bases and J by 2 bases, with 4 bases of the junction left unmatched. The CDR3 here is CASSLGLATYEQYF. The CDR3 DNA sequence: TGTGCCAGCAGTCTCGGACTAGCGACCTACGAGCAGTACTTC.

This chain connects TRBV5-1 to TRBJ2-5, with 7 bases identical to TRBD1. This CDR3 has 14 residues. CDR1 and CDR2 from the germline V gene are SGHRS and YFSETQ. V shed 4 bases and J 1 base; nucleotides not matched to a gene: 4. CDR3 protein: CASSPGQIQETQYF. As DNA, the CDR3 is TGCGCCAGCAGCCCGGGACAGATCCAAGAGACCCAGTACTTC.

This chain joins TRBV18 and TRBJ2-1; 7 positions match TRBD1. Germline CDR1 KGHSH, CDR2 LQKENI. Trimming at V came to 6 bases and at J to 8 bases, leaving 10 bases not matched to a gene. The CDR3 extends over 14 amino acids. CDR3 DNA sequence: TGTGCCAGCTCCCGTTCCTTTACAGGGGATGAGCAGTTCTTC. Protein sequence: CASSRSFTGDEQFF.

This chain links TRBV6-6 with TRBJ2-4, with a tentative D call TRBD1 (7 bases). The CDR3 is made up of 16 amino acids. Germline CDR1 MNHNY, CDR2 SVGAGI (reference sequence). Between the trimmed V and J ends, which lost 6 bases and 1 base, there was a span of 16 bases. The DNA for the CDR3 is TGTGCCAGCAGACGGAGGGGGCAGGGTGCCAAAAACATTCAGTACTTC. Its translation is CASRRRGQGAKNIQYF.

The chain links TRBV6-5 to TRBJ1-2, with D possibly TRBD1 on 6 matching bases. CDR3 length equals 13 residues. V gave up 6 bases and J gave up 3 bases, with 11 bases separating them. Germline lookup yields CDR1 MNHEY and CDR2 SVGAGI. DNA for the CDR3: TGTGCCAGCAGCCTTCGACAGGACTATGGCTACACCTTC. This gives the protein CASSLRQDYGYTF.

This rearrangement joins TRBV6-5 to TRBJ1-1; no definite D call. CDR3 length equals 14 residues. Germline-derived CDR1 and CDR2 are MNHEY and SVGAGI. Trimming left V 0 bases short and J 5 bases short, with 10 bases between. As DNA, the CDR3 is TGTGCCAGCAGTTACTCAGGAGGTCGAACTGAAGCTTTCTTT. It yields the protein CASSYSGGRTEAFF.

The CDR3 protein is CASSQPGQPNEKLFF. The CDR3 nucleotides are TGTGCCAGCAGTCAGCCGGGACAGCCTAATGAAAAACTGTTTTTT. The V and J genes are TRBV27 and TRBJ1-4, with TRBD1 identical over 7 bases. The CDR3 contains 15 residues. The germline V gene encodes CDR1 MNHEY and CDR2 SMNVEV (reference sequence). The V segment lost 5 bases and the J segment 3 bases; nucleotides outside the gene matches: 6.

V is TRBV6-1 and J is TRBJ2-7; D is possibly TRBD1 (6 bases). CDR1 is MNHNS and CDR2 is SASEGT in the germline V gene. V lost 2 bases and J lost 2, with 10 bases in between. This CDR3 is 14 amino acids long. CDR3 sequence: CASSETWGPYEQYF. The CDR3, as DNA: TGTGCCAGCAGTGAAACTTGGGGGCCCTACGAGCAGTACTTC.

The chain combines TRBV2 with TRBJ2-7, with TRBD2 as a possible D gene (5 bases). Germline CDR1 SNHLY, CDR2 FYNNEI. V dropped 3 bases and J dropped 6 bases, with 12 bases sitting between them. This CDR3 is 13 amino acids long. CDR3 sequence (DNA): TGTGCCAGCAGTGAGTATCTTCGGGGCGAGCAGTACTTC. This codes for CASSEYLRGEQYF. Full variable domain (remainder filled in from reference TRBV2 and TRBJ2-7): EPEVTQTPSHQVTQMGQEVILRCVPISNHLYFYWYRQILGQKVEFLVSFYNNEISEKSEIFDDQFSVERPDGSNFTLKIRSTKLEDSAMYFCASSEYLRGEQYFGPGTRLTVT.

The rearrangement joins TRBV5-1 to TRBJ2-2; maybe TRBD1 (6 bases). The germline CDR1 and CDR2 sequences are SGHRS and YFSETQ. The CDR3 is 16 residues long. V was clipped by 3 bases and J by 5 bases, with 17 bases between them. Written as DNA, the CDR3 is TGCGCCAGCAGCTGGGGGCCGCAGGAATCGACCGGGGAGCTGTTTTTT. This gives the protein CASSWGPQESTGELFF.

The chain carries TRBV14 and TRBJ2-2; D gene unclear. The CDR3 loop spans 14 amino acids. Germline-derived CDR1 and CDR2 are SGHDN and FVKESK. Trimming pared 6 bases from V and 3 bases from J, leaving 11 bases between. CDR3 in amino acids: CASSQLIYTGELFF. Written as DNA, the CDR3 is TGTGCCAGCAGTCAATTAATATACACCGGGGAGCTGTTTTTT. Together with reference TRBV14 and TRBJ2-2, the CDR3 gives the full variable domain: EAGVTQFPSHSVIEKGQTVTLRCDPISGHDNLYWYRRVMGKEIKFLLHFVKESKQDESGMPNNRFLAERTGGTYSTLKVQPAELEDSGVYFCASSQLIYTGELFFGEGSRLTVL.

This chain connects TRBV5-1 to TRBJ2-1, with 14 bases fitting TRBD2. This CDR3 region has 15 residues. Germline trimming cut 3 bases from V and 7 bases from J; bases unmatched to any gene: 3. CDR1 is SGHRS and CDR2 is YFSETQ in the germline V gene. The CDR3 DNA sequence: TGCGCCAGCAGCTGGGGGACTAGCGGGAGTAATGAGCAGTTCTTC. This encodes CASSWGTSGSNEQFF.

V and J are TRBV9 and TRBJ1-2, with D maybe TRBD1 (6 bases). The CDR3 covers 19 residues. With 3 bases removed from V and 0 bases from J, the gap between germline ends came to 24 bases. Germline CDR1 is SGDLS and CDR2 is YYNGEE. The CDR3 bases are TGTGCCAGCAGCGACTCGTTCCGAGGGGGAGAAGAGGCTAACTATGGCTACACCTTC. This codes for CASSDSFRGGEEANYGYTF.

This chain connects TRBV18 to TRBJ1-5, with 7 bases matching TRBD1. The CDR3 loop spans 18 amino acids. Trimming took 3 bases from V and 3 from J; bases not matched to a gene: 14. Germline V gene data show CDR1 as KGHSH and CDR2 as LQKENI. This chain's CDR3 is CASSPDSLGEGANQPQHF. The CDR3 nucleotides are TGTGCCAGCTCACCGGACAGCCTCGGCGAGGGGGCCAATCAGCCCCAGCATTTT.

The chain employs TRBV4-1 and TRBJ2-7; D might be TRBD2 (6 bases). Trimming took 1 base from V and 6 from J, leaving 13 bases between them. Germline values: CDR1 MGHRA, CDR2 YSYEKL. The CDR3 contains 14 residues. In DNA form, the CDR3 reads TGCGCCAGCAGCCAAGTGGGAGGAACCGGCGAGCAGTACTTC. It encodes CASSQVGGTGEQYF.